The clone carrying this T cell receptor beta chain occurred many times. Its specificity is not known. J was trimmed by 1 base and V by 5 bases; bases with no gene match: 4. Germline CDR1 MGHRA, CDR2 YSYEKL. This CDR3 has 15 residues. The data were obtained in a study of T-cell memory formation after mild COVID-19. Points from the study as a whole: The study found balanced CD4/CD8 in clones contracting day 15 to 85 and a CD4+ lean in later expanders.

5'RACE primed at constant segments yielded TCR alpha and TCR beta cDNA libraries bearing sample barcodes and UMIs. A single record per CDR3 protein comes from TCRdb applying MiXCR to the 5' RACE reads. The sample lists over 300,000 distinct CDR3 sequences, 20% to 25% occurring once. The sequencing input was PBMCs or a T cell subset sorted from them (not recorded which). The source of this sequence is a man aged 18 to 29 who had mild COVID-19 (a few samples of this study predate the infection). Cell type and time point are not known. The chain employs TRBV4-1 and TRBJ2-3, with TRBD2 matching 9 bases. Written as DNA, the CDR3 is TGCGCCAGCAGCGGGAGCGGGGGGCGCACAGATACGCAGTATTTT. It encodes CASSGSGGRTDTQYF.